The 18 T cell receptor beta chains below were found in one sample sequenced in a study of blood T cell repertoires in COVID-19. TCRdb's table, derived via immunoSEQ multiplex PCR, lists solely in-frame clones and lacks some. Of around 50,000 clones in the sample, approximately 81% were seen once. Input material: peripheral blood. The receptors originated from a man aged 40-55 years with active COVID-19.

Only one count was recorded for this clone. The chain combines TRBV19 with TRBJ1-2; TRBD1 matches 9 bases. V shed 5 bases, J shed 4 bases, and the junction held 2 bases outside the gene matches. The CDR3 is 13 residues long. From germline, CDR1 is LNHDA and CDR2 SQIVND (reference sequence). CDR3 amino acids: CASSADRGYGYTF. CDR3 DNA: TGTGCCAGTAGTGCGGACAGGGGCTATGGCTACACCTTC.

This clone came up once. The rearrangement uses TRBV5-1 and TRBJ1-1, with a weak D call TRBD1 (5 bases). V lost 0 bases to trimming and J lost 0 bases, with 6 bases between them. CDR1 is SGHRS and CDR2 is YFSETQ in the germline V gene. The CDR3 contains 14 residues. CDR3 DNA: TGCGCCAGCAGCTTGGGGACAATGAACACTGAAGCTTTCTTT. Protein sequence: CASSLGTMNTEAFF.

This chain uses TRBV11-2 with TRBJ1-5, with 10 bases that match TRBD1. J lost 0 bases, V lost 5 bases, and 13 bases had no gene match. Germline V gene data show CDR1 as SGHAT and CDR2 as FQNNGV. The CDR3 has 19 amino acids. This chain's CDR3 is CASSHSSGQGRYSNQPQHF. CDR3 sequence (DNA): TGTGCCAGCAGCCACTCCTCGGGACAGGGGCGATATAGCAATCAGCCCCAGCATTTT.

This chain connects TRBV30 to TRBJ1-2, with D possibly matching TRBD1 (6 bases). Germline CDR1 is GTSNPN and CDR2 is SVGIG (reference sequence). V gave up 4 bases and J gave up 8 bases, with 14 bases separating them. This CDR3 spans 12 amino acids. The CDR3 reads CAWTPGVKGYTF. The CDR3 nucleotides read TGTGCCTGGACCCCAGGGGTGAAAGGCTACACCTTC.

The chain employs TRBV11-3 and TRBJ1-3, with D perhaps matching TRBD1 (5 bases). V gave up 5 bases and J gave up 3 bases, with 14 bases separating them. Germline CDR1 is SGHNT and CDR2 is YENEEA. This CDR3 is 15 amino acids long. The CDR3 DNA follows: TGTGCCAGCAGCACCGACAGCCGTCATGGAAACACCATATATTTT. This gives the protein CASSTDSRHGNTIYF.

The CDR3, as DNA: TGTGCCAGCATCCTAGTCCTCGGGACTAGCAATGAGCAGTTCTTC. Protein product: CASILVLGTSNEQFF. This sequence joins TRBV6-5 and TRBJ2-1; 8 positions agree with TRBD2. From germline, CDR1 is MNHEY and CDR2 SVGAGI. The CDR3 contains 15 residues. After removal of 7 bases from V and 6 bases from J, the junction contained 11 bases not matched to a gene.

The V and J genes are TRBV18 and TRBJ1-2; 12 bases line up with TRBD1. Per germline, CDR1 KGHSH and CDR2 LQKENI. CDR3 length equals 14 residues. The trim removed 4 bases at V and 6 bases at J, leaving 3 bases unmatched. CDR3 in DNA: TGTGCCAGCTCACAGGGACAGGGGGCGGATGGCTACACCTTC. It codes for CASSQGQGADGYTF.

The rearrangement joins TRBV28 to TRBJ1-1; D is uncertain. Germline V gene sequence: CDR1 MDHEN, CDR2 SYDVKM. V was shortened by 6 bases and J by 5 bases, with 13 bases between the two germline ends. The CDR3 covers 13 residues. The CDR3 sequence: CASSPTARTEAFF. CDR3 bases: TGTGCCAGCAGCCCAACCGCGAGAACTGAAGCTTTCTTT.

This clone showed up just once. This chain uses TRBV24-1 with TRBJ1-2; no clear D. From germline, CDR1 is KGHDR and CDR2 SFDVKD. The CDR3 loop spans 14 amino acids. The V and J ends lost 4 bases and 2 bases respectively, with 10 bases between them. CDR3 amino acids: CATSDGPGNYGYTF. CDR3 in DNA: TGTGCCACCAGTGACGGACCGGGAAACTATGGCTACACCTTC.

The chain recombines TRBV30 with TRBJ2-3; D perhaps matches TRBD2 (6 bases). Germline CDR1 reads GTSNPN; CDR2 reads SVGIG (reference sequence). V gave up 5 bases and J gave up 3 bases, with 12 bases separating them. The CDR3 is 13 residues long. CDR3 sequence: CAWRLGGTDTQYF. CDR3 nucleotides: TGTGCCTGGCGCCTCGGGGGAACAGATACGCAGTATTTT. Filled out from reference TRBV30 and TRBJ2-3, the complete variable domain reads SQTIHQWPATLVQPVGSPLSLECTVEGTSNPNLYWYRQAAGRGLQLLFYSVGIGQISSEVPQNLSASRPQDRQFILSSKKLLLSDSGFYLCAWRLGGTDTQYFGPGTRLTVL.

The rearrangement links TRBV7-3 to TRBJ2-2, with 14 nucleotides matching TRBD2. Germline V gene lookup returns CDR1 SGHTA and CDR2 FQGTGA. This CDR3 is 16 amino acids long. After removal of 5 bases from V and 6 bases from J, the junction contained 5 bases not matched to a gene. The CDR3 DNA is TGTGCCAGCAGCGACGGGGGACTAGCGGGAGCCGGGGAGCTGTTTTTT. Amino acid sequence: CASSDGGLAGAGELFF.

The chain uses TRBV27 and TRBJ2-3, with D possibly being TRBD2 (5 bases). V lost 4 bases and J 7 bases, leaving 12 bases between the germline ends. CDR1 is MNHEY and CDR2 is SMNVEV in the germline V gene (reference sequence). The CDR3 has 13 amino acids. CDR3: CASSSGPGNTQYF. The CDR3 nucleotides are TGTGCCAGCAGTTCCGGACCGGGGAATACGCAGTATTTT.

This chain links TRBV10-3 with TRBJ1-4, with a tentative D call TRBD1 (5 bases). The V and J ends lost 6 bases and 2 bases respectively, with 7 bases between them. CDR3 size: 13 residues. The V gene's germline CDR1 is ENHRY and CDR2 SYGVKD. CDR3 amino acids: CAIRDSTNEKLFF. The CDR3 nucleotides read TGTGCCATCAGAGACAGTACTAATGAAAAACTGTTTTTT.

The chain has TRBV19 and TRBJ1-2, with D unclear. CDR1 LNHDA and CDR2 SQIVND come from the germline V gene (reference sequence). The CDR3 contains 13 residues. Trimming removed 2 bases at V and 4 bases at J, with 8 bases between. CDR3 protein: CASSIWESYGYTF. The CDR3 bases are TGTGCCAGTAGTATATGGGAGAGCTATGGCTACACCTTC.

The chain uses TRBV18 and TRBJ2-7, with 8 bases that match TRBD1. The CDR3 extends over 14 amino acids. Germline V gene lookup returns CDR1 KGHSH and CDR2 LQKENI. V dropped 2 bases and J dropped 2; count of bases not matched to a gene: 2. CDR3 protein: CASSPRQGPYEQYF. For the CDR3, the DNA is TGTGCCAGCTCACCAAGACAGGGGCCCTACGAGCAGTACTTC.

V gene TRBV5-1 combines with J gene TRBJ1-2, with D perhaps TRBD1 (6 bases). The CDR3 runs 14 residues. V lost 1 base, J lost 6 bases, and 13 bases lay in between. Germline CDR1 and CDR2: SGHRS and YFSETQ. The DNA for the CDR3 is TGCGCCAGCAGCTTGTACAGGGCGGACGATGGCTACACCTTC. It yields the protein CASSLYRADDGYTF.

The V gene is TRBV10-3, the J gene TRBJ1-1; 8 nucleotides match TRBD1. The CDR3 is made up of 17 amino acids. V gave up 1 base and J gave up 1 base; unmatched junction bases: 8. Looked up from germline, CDR1 is ENHRY and CDR2 is SYGVKD. The CDR3 here is CAISEFSGQEGNTEAFF. The CDR3 DNA follows: TGTGCCATCAGTGAGTTTTCGGGACAGGAAGGGAACACTGAAGCTTTCTTT.

The chain couples TRBV9 to TRBJ2-7; 10 bases match TRBD2. In germline, CDR1 is SGDLS, CDR2 YYNGEE. The V segment lost 3 bases and the J segment 3 bases; nucleotides outside the gene matches: 6. The CDR3 extends over 15 amino acids. DNA of the CDR3: TGTGCCAGCAGCGCCCATCTAGCGGGGGACTACGAGCAGTACTTC. Translation gives CASSAHLAGDYEQYF.